The 8 T cell receptor beta chains below come from one sample, sequenced in a study of T-cell reconstitution after alpha-beta-depleted transplantation in children. TCRbeta library preparation incorporated unique molecular identifiers. TCRdb ran MiXCR on the PCR reads and lists one entry per CDR3 protein. The table includes 600,000 to 700,000 distinct CDR3 sequences, approximately 15% detected once. The sequences come from PBMCs from the stem cell graft donor, collected from the stem cell graft. The receptors originated from a human donor who donated a stem cell graft to a child with acute myeloid leukemia.

V usage is TRBV20-1 and J usage is TRBJ1-2; 7 bases are a match to TRBD1. With 0 bases clipped from V and 9 bases from J, the junction kept 10 bases outside the gene matches. This CDR3 spans 14 amino acids. Germline assignment: CDR1 DFQATT and CDR2 SNEGSKA (reference sequence). The CDR3 region is CSARDLQGGDRYTF. CDR3 coding DNA: TGCAGTGCTAGAGATCTCCAGGGGGGAGATCGCTACACCTTC.

This clonotype was counted between two and nine times. The chain joins TRBV12-3 or TRBV12-4 to TRBJ1-5; D is ambiguous. The CDR3 has 12 amino acids. Trimming removed 5 bases at V and 10 bases at J, with 12 bases between. The CDR3 DNA follows: TGTGCCAGCAGTCCTCCCCTGAGACCCCAGCATTTT. Protein: CASSPPLRPQHF.

This clonotype was observed many times. The CDR3 spells CSARGGGRRDQPQHF. The CDR3 nucleotides read TGCAGTGCTAGAGGGGGGGGAAGGAGGGATCAGCCCCAGCATTTT. The chain combines TRBV20-1 with TRBJ1-5; perhaps TRBD1 as D (5 bases). Germline V CDR1 and CDR2: DFQATT, SNEGSKA (reference sequence). CDR3 length equals 15 residues. V was cut by 1 base and J by 5 bases, with 15 bases left in between.

The gene calls are TRBV28 and TRBJ2-7, with D hard to call. V lost 5 bases to trimming and J lost 0 bases, with 11 bases between them. CDR3 length equals 14 residues. Germline loops: CDR1 MDHEN, CDR2 SYDVKM. CDR3 region: CASSTRLSSYEQYV. The CDR3 DNA sequence: TGTGCCAGCAGTACCCGACTGAGCTCCTACGAGCAGTACGTC.

This clonotype was found a few times. The genes are TRBV5-1 and TRBJ2-3, with 11 bases lining up with TRBD2. In germline, CDR1 is SGHRS, CDR2 YFSETQ. The CDR3 loop spans 16 amino acids. Unmatched junction bases numbered 5, after V lost 1 base and J lost 4 bases. CDR3: CASSLPSGGLADTQYF. CDR3 nucleotides: TGCGCCAGCAGCTTGCCTAGCGGGGGGCTTGCAGATACGCAGTATTTT. The full variable domain, its missing parts supplied by reference TRBV5-1 and TRBJ2-3, is KAGVTQTPRYLIKTRGQQVTLSCSPISGHRSVSWYQQTPGQGLQFLFEYFSETQRNKGNFPGRFSGRQFSNSRSEMNVSTLELGDSALYLCASSLPSGGLADTQYFGPGTRLTVL.

This clonotype was counted at least ten times. The chain uses TRBV20-1 and TRBJ1-6, with 9 bases lining up with TRBD1. Germline loops: CDR1 DFQATT, CDR2 SNEGSKA (reference sequence). Trimming at V came to 6 bases and at J to 5 bases, leaving 14 bases not matched to a gene. CDR3 size: 17 residues. CDR3 sequence (DNA): TGCAGTGCCGCGGGGACAGGGCGCGACGGGGATAATTCACCCCTCCACTTT. Protein: CSAAGTGRDGDNSPLHF.

This clonotype was observed many times. The chain employs TRBV20-1 and TRBJ1-2; D not resolved. V was shortened by 2 bases and J by 0 bases, with 10 bases between the two germline ends. Germline V CDR1 and CDR2: DFQATT, SNEGSKA (reference sequence). There are 14 residues in the CDR3. The CDR3 is CSARLGQANYGYTF. The CDR3 coding sequence is TGCAGTGCTAGATTGGGCCAAGCTAACTATGGCTACACCTTC.

This clonotype was seen repeatedly, ten times or more. CDR3 DNA sequence: TGTGCCACCAGCAGAGGCGGGGAGGGGGAGTTCTTC. Translating it yields CATSRGGEGEFF. This chain links TRBV15 with TRBJ2-1; tentative D call: TRBD2 (7 bases). Germline V lookup: CDR1 LNHNV, CDR2 YYDKDF (reference sequence). Trimming took 1 base from V and 14 from J, leaving 12 bases between them. The CDR3 covers 12 residues.